The 5 T cell receptor beta chains in this list originate from one sample, sequenced in a study of graft-versus-host responses after intestinal transplantation (dated by TCRdb to about 2021). The antigens these receptors bind are not known. Interpreted using the paper, the time point label stands for: cells obtained before transplantation from donor or recipient. The library came from the immunoSEQ multiplex PCR assay. In its TCRdb copy, this immuneACCESS table keeps in-frame sequences only and misses some clones. Where compared with another copy, unresolved V genes explain less than half of these, and the others have no known cause. A total of 65,000 to 100,000 clones appear in this sample, around 92% of them only once. Of the sample, around 0.36% is held by the ten largest clones. This specimen consisted of unstimulated CD8+ T cells sorted from spleen or lymph node cells, obtained before transplant. All receptors come from a human donor who was the organ donor for an intestinal transplant.

This clone was seen once. V gene TRBV7-8 combines with J gene TRBJ2-3; 9 nucleotides align to TRBD1. V gave up 1 base and J gave up 9 bases; unmatched junction bases: 5. The CDR3 sequence is 14 residues long. The germline gives CDR1 SGHVS, CDR2 FQNEAQ. The CDR3 DNA follows: TGTGCCAGCAGCTTAGGGGGACAGGGCTCAACGCAGTATTTT. It encodes CASSLGGQGSTQYF.

The J gene is TRBJ2-5, the V gene TRBV7-9; the match to TRBD2 covers 7 bases. Germline values: CDR1 SEHNR, CDR2 FQNEAQ (reference sequence). CDR3 length equals 18 residues. The ends lost 0 bases at V and 7 bases at J; junction bases unmatched: 17. The DNA of the CDR3 is TGTGCCAGCAGCTTAGCGCATCAACTAGGTAGCGGGCGGGGGACCCAGTACTTC. This codes for CASSLAHQLGSGRGTQYF.

This sequence joins TRBV27 and TRBJ2-7, with 7 bases matching TRBD1. Trimming at V came to 2 bases and at J to 2 bases, leaving 3 bases not matched to a gene. The germline V gene encodes CDR1 MNHEY and CDR2 SMNVEV (reference sequence). CDR3 length: 14 residues. CDR3 bases: TGTGCCAGCAGTTTAGCCAGGGGGACCTACGAGCAGTACTTC. Its protein product is CASSLARGTYEQYF.

The chain recombines TRBV9 with TRBJ2-4; TRBD1 matches at 12 bases. Unmatched junction bases numbered 3, after V lost 0 bases and J lost 5 bases. The CDR3 covers 16 residues. Germline loops: CDR1 SGDLS, CDR2 YYNGEE. The CDR3 reads CASSVEGTGGQNIQYF. In DNA, the CDR3 is TGTGCCAGCAGCGTAGAGGGGACAGGGGGCCAAAACATTCAGTACTTC.

This clone was counted once. This sequence joins TRBV28 and TRBJ1-6, with 7 positions matching TRBD1. There are 17 residues in the CDR3. Germline V gives CDR1 MDHEN, CDR2 SYDVKM. J gave up 7 bases and V 3 bases, and 12 bases lay outside the gene matches. In DNA, the CDR3 is TGTGCCAGCAGTTTTAGGCCGACAGGGCATTGGAATTCACCCCTCCACTTT. Protein product: CASSFRPTGHWNSPLHF.